The clone carrying this T cell receptor (beta chain) was observed a few times. Its antigen is still unknown. The CDR3 length is 17 residues. V dropped 4 bases and J dropped 0; count of bases not matched to a gene: 9. CDR1 and CDR2 from the germline V gene are SNHLY and FYNNEI. The data were produced by immunoSEQ multiplex PCR, yet TCRdb's version contains in-frame clones alone and is incomplete. The sample includes around 110,000 clones, about 91% of them seen just once. The data are from a study of T cell responses to AZD1222 COVID-19 vaccine. General study findings and limits: The donors showed a predominance of white British ancestry and of females, with possible underestimation of clonal diversity.

The J gene is TRBJ1-5, the V gene TRBV2; 7 nucleotides agree with TRBD1. The clonotype was recovered from an adult in good health. This specimen was peripheral blood, taken on day 0 of AZD1222 vaccination. The CDR3 DNA is TGTGCCAGCAGTGTACCGGGACAGTCTTATAGCAATCAGCCCCAGCATTTT. This sequence encodes CASSVPGQSYSNQPQHF.